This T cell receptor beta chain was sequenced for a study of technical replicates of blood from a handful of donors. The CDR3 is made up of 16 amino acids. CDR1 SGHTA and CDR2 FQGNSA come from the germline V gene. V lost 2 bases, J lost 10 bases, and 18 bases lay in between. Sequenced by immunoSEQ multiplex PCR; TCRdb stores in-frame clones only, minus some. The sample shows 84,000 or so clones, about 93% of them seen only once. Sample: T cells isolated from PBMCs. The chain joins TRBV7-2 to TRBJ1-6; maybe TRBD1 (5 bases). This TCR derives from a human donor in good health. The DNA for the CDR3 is TGTGCCAGCAGCTTAAGCGCGGGGGAAGTACGGTCACCCCTCCACTTT. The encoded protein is CASSLSAGEVRSPLHF. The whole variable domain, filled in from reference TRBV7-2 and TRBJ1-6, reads GAGVSQSPSNKVTEKGKDVELRCDPISGHTALYWYRQSLGQGLEFLIYFQGNSAPDKSGLPSDRFSAERTGGSVSTLTIQRTQQEDSAVYLCASSLSAGEVRSPLHFGNGTRLTVT.